This record covers a single TCR beta chain. Its antigen is unknown. Germline assignment: CDR1 SGHVS and CDR2 FQNEAQ. V was shortened by 1 base and J by 6 bases, with 13 bases between the two germline ends. CDR3 length equals 14 residues. The data stem from a study of T cells in Graves' hyperthyroidism and ophthalmopathy. General observations from the study: Most thyroid clonotypes with frequency above 0.001 were detected in blood. Median prediction lead before ophthalmopathy onset was 5 to 7.5 months with the model.

Not enrolled were patients with uncontrolled infection, other autoimmune disease, pregnancy or lactation. Authors of the study amplified TCR beta CDR3 regions from RNA transcripts. The HTBI set primed first-round TCR CDR3 RT-PCR. MiXCR was run by TCRdb on the multiplex PCR reads, yielding one entry per CDR3 protein. The sample contains 550,000 to 700,000 distinct CDR3 sequences, 46% of which appear only once. The sample comprised peripheral blood or thyroid tissue (not recorded which). This sequence originates from an adult woman with Graves' disease, either hyperthyroidism or ophthalmopathy (not recorded which). V usage is TRBV7-8 and J usage is TRBJ2-7; D may correspond to TRBD1 or TRBD2 (5 bases each). The CDR3: CASSLGGSSPEQYF. DNA of the CDR3: TGTGCCAGCAGCTTAGGGGGGAGTAGTCCCGAGCAGTACTTC.